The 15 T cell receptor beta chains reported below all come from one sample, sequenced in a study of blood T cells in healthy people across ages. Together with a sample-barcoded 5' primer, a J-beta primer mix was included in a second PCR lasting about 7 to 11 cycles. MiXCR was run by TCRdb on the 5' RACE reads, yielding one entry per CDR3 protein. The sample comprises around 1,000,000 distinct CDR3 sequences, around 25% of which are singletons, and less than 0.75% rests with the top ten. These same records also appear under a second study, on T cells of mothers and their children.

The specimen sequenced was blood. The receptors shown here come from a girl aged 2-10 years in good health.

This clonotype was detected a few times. The CDR3 DNA is TGTGCCAGCAGTTACTTGGGGGATACGCAGTATTTT. Translated, it gives CASSYLGDTQYF. This chain uses TRBV6-6 with TRBJ2-3; no clear D gene. V lost 1 base and J 6 bases, leaving 5 bases between the germline ends. CDR1 is MNHNY and CDR2 is SVGAGI in the germline V gene (reference sequence). The CDR3 runs 12 residues.

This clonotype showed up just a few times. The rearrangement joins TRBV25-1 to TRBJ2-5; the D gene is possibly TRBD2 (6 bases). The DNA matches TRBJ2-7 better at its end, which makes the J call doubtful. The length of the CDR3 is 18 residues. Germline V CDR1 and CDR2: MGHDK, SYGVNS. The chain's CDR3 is CASNYPNQTGVQSYEQYF. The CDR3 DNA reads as TGTGCCAGCAATTACCCAAACCAAACGGGGGTTCAATCCTACGAGCAGTACTTC.

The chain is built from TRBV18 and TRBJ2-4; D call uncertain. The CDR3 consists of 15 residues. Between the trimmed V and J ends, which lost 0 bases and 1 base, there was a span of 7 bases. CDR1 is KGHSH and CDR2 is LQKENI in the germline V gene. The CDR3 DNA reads TGTGCCAGCTCACCACCGTTCGGGGCCAAAAACATTCAGTACTTC. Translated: CASSPPFGAKNIQYF.

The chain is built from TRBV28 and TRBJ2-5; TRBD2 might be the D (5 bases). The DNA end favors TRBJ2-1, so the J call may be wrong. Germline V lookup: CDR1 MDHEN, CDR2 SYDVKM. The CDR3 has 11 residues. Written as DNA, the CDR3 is TGTGCCAGCATCGGACTTAATGAGCAGTTCTTC. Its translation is CASIGLNEQFF.

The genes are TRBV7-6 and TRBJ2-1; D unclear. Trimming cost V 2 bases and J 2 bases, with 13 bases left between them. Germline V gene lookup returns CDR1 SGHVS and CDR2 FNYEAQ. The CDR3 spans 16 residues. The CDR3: CASSLRKPGPYNEQFF. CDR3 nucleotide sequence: TGTGCCAGCAGCTTACGAAAGCCCGGACCCTACAATGAGCAGTTCTTC.

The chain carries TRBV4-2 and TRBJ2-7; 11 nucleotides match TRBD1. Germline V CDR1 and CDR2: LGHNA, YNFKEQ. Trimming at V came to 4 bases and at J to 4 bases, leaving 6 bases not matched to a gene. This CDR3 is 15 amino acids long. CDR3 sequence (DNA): TGTGCCAGCAGCCGGGGGACAGGGGGTGATTACGAGCAGTACTTC. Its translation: CASSRGTGGDYEQYF.

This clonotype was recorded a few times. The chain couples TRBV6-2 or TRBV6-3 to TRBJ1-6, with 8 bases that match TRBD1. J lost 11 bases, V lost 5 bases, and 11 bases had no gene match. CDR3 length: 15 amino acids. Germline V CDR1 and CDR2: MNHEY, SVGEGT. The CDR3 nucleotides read TGTGCCAGCAGTCCCGTTACAGGGGGGCTGACACCCCTCCACTTT. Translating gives CASSPVTGGLTPLHF.

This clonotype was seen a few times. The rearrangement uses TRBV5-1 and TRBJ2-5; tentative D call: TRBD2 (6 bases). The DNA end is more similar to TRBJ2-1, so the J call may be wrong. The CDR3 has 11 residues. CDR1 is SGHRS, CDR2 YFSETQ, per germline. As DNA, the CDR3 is TGCGCCAGCCAGGAGGGCTATGAGCAGTTCTTC. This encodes CASQEGYEQFF.

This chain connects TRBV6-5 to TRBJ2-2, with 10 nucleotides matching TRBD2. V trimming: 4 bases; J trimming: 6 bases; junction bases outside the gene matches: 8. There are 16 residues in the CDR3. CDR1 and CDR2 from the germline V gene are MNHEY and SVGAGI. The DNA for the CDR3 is TGTGCCAGCAGTTCCCATCCGGGGACTAGCGCCGGGGAGCTGTTTTTT. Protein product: CASSSHPGTSAGELFF.

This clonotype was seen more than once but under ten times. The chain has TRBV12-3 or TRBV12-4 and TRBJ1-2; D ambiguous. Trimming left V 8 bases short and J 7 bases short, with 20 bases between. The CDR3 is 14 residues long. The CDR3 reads CASQVTPRLSGYTF. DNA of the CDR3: TGTGCCAGCCAAGTTACACCGCGCCTCAGTGGCTACACCTTC.

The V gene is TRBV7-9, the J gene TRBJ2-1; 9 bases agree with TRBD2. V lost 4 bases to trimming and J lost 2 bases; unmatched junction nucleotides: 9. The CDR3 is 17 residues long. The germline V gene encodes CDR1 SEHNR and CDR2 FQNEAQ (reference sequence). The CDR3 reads CASSSHGGTSPYNEQFF. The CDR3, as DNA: TGTGCCAGCAGCTCTCACGGGGGGACTAGCCCCTACAATGAGCAGTTCTTC.

CDR3 DNA sequence: TGTGCCAGCAGTGACCTTTCCGGGGAGCTGTTTTTT. Residues: CASSDLSGELFF. This chain joins TRBV6-1 and TRBJ2-2, with D unclear. The CDR3 totals 12 residues. Germline V gene lookup returns CDR1 MNHNS and CDR2 SASEGT. V gave up 3 bases and J gave up 6 bases, with 5 bases separating them.

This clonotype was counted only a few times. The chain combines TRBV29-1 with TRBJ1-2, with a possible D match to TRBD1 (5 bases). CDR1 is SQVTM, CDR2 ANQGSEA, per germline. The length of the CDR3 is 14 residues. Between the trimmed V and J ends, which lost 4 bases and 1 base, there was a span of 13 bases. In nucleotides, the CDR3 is TGCAGCGTTGCTAAGGAGGGACGTAACTATGGCTACACCTTC. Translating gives CSVAKEGRNYGYTF.

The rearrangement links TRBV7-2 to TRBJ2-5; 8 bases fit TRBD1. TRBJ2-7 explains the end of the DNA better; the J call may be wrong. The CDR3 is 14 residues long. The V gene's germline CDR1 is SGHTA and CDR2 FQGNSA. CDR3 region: CASSKQGGPYEQYF. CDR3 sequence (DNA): TGTGCCAGCAGCAAACAGGGGGGCCCCTACGAGCAGTACTTC.

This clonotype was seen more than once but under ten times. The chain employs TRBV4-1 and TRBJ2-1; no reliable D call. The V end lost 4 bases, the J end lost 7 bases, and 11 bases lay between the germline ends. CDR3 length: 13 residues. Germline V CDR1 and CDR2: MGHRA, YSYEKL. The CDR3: CASSPLTQNEQFF. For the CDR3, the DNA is TGCGCCAGCAGCCCCCTGACTCAAAATGAGCAGTTCTTC.